A selection of T cell receptor beta chains follows, all from one sample in a study of T-cell memory formation after mild COVID-19. Each CDR3 protein gets one entry after TCRdb re-called the 5' RACE reads with MiXCR. The data contain 300,000 to 400,000 distinct CDR3 sequences, over 10% of them singletons. The sample comprised PBMCs or a T cell subset sorted from them (not recorded which). The receptors here all came from a young man who had mild COVID-19 (a few samples of this study predate the infection). Cell type and time point are not known. CDR3s leave out the opening cysteine and the closing phenylalanine or tryptophan. A D gene is named only where the DNA matches it firmly.

d_call	v_call	cdr3_aa
NA	TRBV6-5	ASSQREGTRAF
TRBD2	TRBV5-1	ASSLLDGGADTQY
NA	TRBV7-8	ASNAIRDRTNYGYT
NA	TRBV19	ASSIGGYNQPQH
NA	TRBV4-2	ASSQAPGGEKLF
NA	TRBV19	ASSTHRGNTEAF
NA	TRBV10-3	AISESRDTYYT
NA	TRBV20-1	SARGPGELF
NA	TRBV4-1	ASSQGTGLRNQPQH
NA	TRBV6-2/TRBV6-3	ASSYPTFPPRPQH
TRBD2	TRBV5-1	ASMETAGGFDTQY
TRBD1	TRBV2	ASTPRTGPSYEQY
NA	TRBV7-8	ASSFEPNYGYT